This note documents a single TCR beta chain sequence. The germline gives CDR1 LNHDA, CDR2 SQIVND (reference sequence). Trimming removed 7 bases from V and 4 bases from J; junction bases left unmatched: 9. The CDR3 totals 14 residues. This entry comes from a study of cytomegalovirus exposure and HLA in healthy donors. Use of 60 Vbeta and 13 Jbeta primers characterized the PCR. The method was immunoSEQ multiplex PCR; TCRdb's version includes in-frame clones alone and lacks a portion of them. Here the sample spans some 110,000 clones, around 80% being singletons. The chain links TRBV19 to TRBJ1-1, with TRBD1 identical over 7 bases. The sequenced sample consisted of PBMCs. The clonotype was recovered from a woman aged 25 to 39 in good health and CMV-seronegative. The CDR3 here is CASIQGGASTEAFF. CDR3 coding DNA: TGTGCCAGTATCCAAGGGGGCGCGAGCACTGAAGCTTTCTTT.